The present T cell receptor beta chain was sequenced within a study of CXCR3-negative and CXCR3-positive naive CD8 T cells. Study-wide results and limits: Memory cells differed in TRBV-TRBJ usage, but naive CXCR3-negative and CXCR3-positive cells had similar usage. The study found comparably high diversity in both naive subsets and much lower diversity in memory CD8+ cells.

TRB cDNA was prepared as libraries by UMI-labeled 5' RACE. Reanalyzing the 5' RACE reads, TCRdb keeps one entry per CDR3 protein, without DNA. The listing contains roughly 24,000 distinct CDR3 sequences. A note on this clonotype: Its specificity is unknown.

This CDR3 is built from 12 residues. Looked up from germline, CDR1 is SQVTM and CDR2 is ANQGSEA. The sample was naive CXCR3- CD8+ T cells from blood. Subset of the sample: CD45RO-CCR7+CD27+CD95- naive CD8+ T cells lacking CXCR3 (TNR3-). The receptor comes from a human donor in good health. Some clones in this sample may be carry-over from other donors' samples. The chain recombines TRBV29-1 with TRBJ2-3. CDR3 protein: CSVLRLTDTQYF.